This entry is about one T cell receptor (beta chain). Its antigen is not identified. Nominal health characterized the donors when sampled, though unrecorded immune exposures were likely. Primers: 60 Vbeta forward and 13 Jbeta reverse. Profiled with immunoSEQ multiplex PCR; TCRdb holds only in-frame clones, not every one. Counted here are 150,000 to 200,000 clones, around 82% occurring once; the ten biggest clones make up around 13%. The data derive from a study of cytomegalovirus exposure and HLA in healthy donors. The overall study: Approximately 200 million T cells yielded 117 million unique TCR beta sequences in earlier analysis. Overall study results and limits: According to the study, 150 to 200 TCR beta chains were cytomegalovirus-associated.

The receptor's source is a woman in her 50s in good health and CMV-seropositive. The sample was PBMCs.

CDR3 DNA sequence: TGTGCCAGCAGTTCCCCTAGCGGCCTCTCGGATACGCAGTATTTT. Its translation: CASSSPSGLSDTQYF. The chain joins TRBV6-6 to TRBJ2-3, with 7 bases fitting TRBD2. Germline V CDR1 and CDR2: MNHNY, SVGAGI (reference sequence). The V and J ends lost 4 bases and 6 bases, in that order; junction bases with no gene match: 10. This CDR3 contains 15 residues.